The T cell receptor (beta chain) described here comes from a study of blood T cells in healthy people across ages. This clonotype was seen more than once but under ten times. What it binds is not known. Using a J-beta primer mix together with a sample-barcoded 5' primer, a second PCR was run for roughly 6 to 12 cycles. Using its own MiXCR run on the 5' RACE reads, TCRdb lists one record per CDR3 protein. The table has roughly 800,000 distinct CDR3 sequences, just under 25% seen once. With V trimmed by 1 base and J by 3 bases, 6 bases remained unmatched. The V gene's germline CDR1 is LNHNV and CDR2 YYDKDF (reference sequence). This CDR3 spans 16 amino acids. Study results and caveats: Across the age range, TCR beta diversity per million T cells fell in a roughly linear way. Naive CD4+ cell counts and diversity both ran higher in long-lived than in aged donors. No one knew whether donors had CMV, which possibly confounded expanded clonotype changes.

The data also belong to a second study, concerning T cells of mothers and their children.

Material: blood. The TCR was taken from a boy between 10 and 17 years old in good health. The chain links TRBV15 to TRBJ2-1, with TRBD2 matching 7 bases. CDR3 loop: CATSRGEGQFYNEQFF. CDR3 sequence (DNA): TGTGCCACCAGCAGAGGGGAGGGGCAGTTCTACAATGAGCAGTTCTTC.